Reported below is one T cell receptor (beta chain). The entry originates in a study of control samples from healthy donors and cancer patients. Germline CDR1 reads SGDLS; CDR2 reads YYNGEE. CDR3 size: 15 residues. V dropped 4 bases and J dropped 10 bases, with 18 bases sitting between them. Produced via immunoSEQ multiplex PCR; TCRdb's table is partial and in-frame only. The repertoire consists of 150,000 or so clones, with 88% occurring once and the leading ten covering about 5.3%. The origin of this receptor is a woman in her thirties in good health. The sequencing input was blood. The gene calls are TRBV9 and TRBJ1-6, with D unresolved. The DNA of the CDR3 is TGTGCCAGCAGCTCACCGTCGGGGTACGGATCACCCCTCCACTTT. It encodes CASSSPSGYGSPLHF.